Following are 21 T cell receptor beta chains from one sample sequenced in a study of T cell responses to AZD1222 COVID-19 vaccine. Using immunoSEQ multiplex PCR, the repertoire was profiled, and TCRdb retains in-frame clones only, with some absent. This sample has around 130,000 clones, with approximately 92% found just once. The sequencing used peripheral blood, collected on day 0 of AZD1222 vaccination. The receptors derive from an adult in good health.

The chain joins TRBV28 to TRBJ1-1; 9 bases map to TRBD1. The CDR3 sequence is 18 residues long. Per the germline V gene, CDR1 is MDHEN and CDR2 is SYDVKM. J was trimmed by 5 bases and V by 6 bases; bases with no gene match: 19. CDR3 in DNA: TGTGCCAGCAGCCCTACAGGTCGGACAGGGGTCGAGTGGACTGAAGCTTTCTTT. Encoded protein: CASSPTGRTGVEWTEAFF.

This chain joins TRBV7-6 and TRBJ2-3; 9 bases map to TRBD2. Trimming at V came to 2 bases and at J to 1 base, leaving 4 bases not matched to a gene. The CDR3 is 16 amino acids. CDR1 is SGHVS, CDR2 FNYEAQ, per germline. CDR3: CASSLLSSGGTDTQYF. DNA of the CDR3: TGTGCCAGCAGCTTACTTTCTAGCGGGGGCACAGATACGCAGTATTTT.

The CDR3 nucleotides are TGTGCCAGCAGTCGCCTGAGTCCAACGCACTATAATTCACCCCTCCACTTT. Its protein product is CASSRLSPTHYNSPLHF. The genes are TRBV6-6 and TRBJ1-6; unclear D gene. Germline V lookup: CDR1 MNHNY, CDR2 SVGAGI (reference sequence). V dropped 5 bases and J dropped 3 bases, with 17 bases sitting between them. The CDR3 is 17 amino acids.

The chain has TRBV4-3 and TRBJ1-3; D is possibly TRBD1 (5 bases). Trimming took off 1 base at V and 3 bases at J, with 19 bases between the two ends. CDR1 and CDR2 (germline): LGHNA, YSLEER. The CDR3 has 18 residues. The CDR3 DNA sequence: TGCGCCAGCAGCCAAGCCCGAGCCGGAGGGGCGGTTGGAAACACCATATATTTT. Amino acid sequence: CASSQARAGGAVGNTIYF.

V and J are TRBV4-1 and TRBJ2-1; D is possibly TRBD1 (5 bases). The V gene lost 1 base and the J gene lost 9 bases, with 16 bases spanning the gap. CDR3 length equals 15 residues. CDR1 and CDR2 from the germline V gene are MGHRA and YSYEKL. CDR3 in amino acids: CASSQGFRAIGEQFF. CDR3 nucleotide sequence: TGCGCCAGCAGCCAAGGATTCAGGGCTATCGGTGAGCAGTTCTTC.

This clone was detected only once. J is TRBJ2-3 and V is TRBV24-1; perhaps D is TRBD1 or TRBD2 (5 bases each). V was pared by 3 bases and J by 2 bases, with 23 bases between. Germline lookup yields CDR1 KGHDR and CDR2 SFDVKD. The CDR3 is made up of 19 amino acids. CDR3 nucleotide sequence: TGTGCCACCAGTGATCCGCCGGGGCAGACCCCCTTTAACACAGATACGCAGTATTTT. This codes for CATSDPPGQTPFNTDTQYF.

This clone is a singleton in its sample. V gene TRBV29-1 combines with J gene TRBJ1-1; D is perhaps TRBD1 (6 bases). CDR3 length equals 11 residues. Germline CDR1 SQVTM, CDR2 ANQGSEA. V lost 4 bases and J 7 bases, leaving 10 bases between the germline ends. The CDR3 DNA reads TGCAGCGTTGTCAGGGGTAATGAAGCTTTCTTT. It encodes CSVVRGNEAFF.

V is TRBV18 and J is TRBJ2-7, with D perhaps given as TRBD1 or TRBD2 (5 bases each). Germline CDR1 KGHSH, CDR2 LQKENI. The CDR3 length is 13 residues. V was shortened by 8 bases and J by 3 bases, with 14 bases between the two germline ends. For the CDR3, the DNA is TGTGCCAGCAGAGGGGTATCCCACTACGAGCAGTACTTC. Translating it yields CASRGVSHYEQYF. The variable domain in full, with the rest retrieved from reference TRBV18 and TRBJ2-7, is NAGVMQNPRHLVRRRGQEARLRCSPMKGHSHVYWYRQLPEEGLKFMVYLQKENIIDESGMPKERFSAEFPKEGPSILRIQQVVRGDSAAYFCASRGVSHYEQYFGPGTRLTVT.

The CDR3 nucleotides are TGTGCCAGCACCACGGGGGGGGATCAGCCCCAGCATTTT. Its translation: CASTTGGDQPQHF. The rearrangement uses TRBV6-5 and TRBJ1-5; tentatively, D is TRBD1 (5 bases). From germline, CDR1 is MNHEY and CDR2 SVGAGI. CDR3 length: 13 amino acids. Trimming took off 7 bases at V and 5 bases at J, with 12 bases between the two ends.

For the CDR3, the DNA is TGTGCCAGCAGCCAAGATTGGGACGGCCCCCGTGGAACCCTCCACTTT. Encoded protein: CASSQDWDGPRGTLHF. V is TRBV4-2 and J is TRBJ1-6, with D possibly being TRBD1 (5 bases). CDR3 length: 16 residues. CDR1 and CDR2 (germline): LGHNA, YNFKEQ. The ends were cut back, 0 bases at V and 14 bases at J, with 20 bases in the middle.

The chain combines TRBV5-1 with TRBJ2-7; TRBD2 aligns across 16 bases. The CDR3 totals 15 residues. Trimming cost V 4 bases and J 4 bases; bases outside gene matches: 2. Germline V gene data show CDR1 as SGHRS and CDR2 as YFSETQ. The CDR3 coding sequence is TGCGCCAGCAGCCCGGGACTAGCGGGGGGGTACGAGCAGTACTTC. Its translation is CASSPGLAGGYEQYF.

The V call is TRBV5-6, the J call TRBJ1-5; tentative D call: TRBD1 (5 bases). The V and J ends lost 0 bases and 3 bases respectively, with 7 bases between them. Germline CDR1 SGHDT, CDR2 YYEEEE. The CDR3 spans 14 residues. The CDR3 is CASSLGQHNQPQHF. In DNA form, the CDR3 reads TGTGCCAGCAGCTTGGGACAGCACAATCAGCCCCAGCATTTT.

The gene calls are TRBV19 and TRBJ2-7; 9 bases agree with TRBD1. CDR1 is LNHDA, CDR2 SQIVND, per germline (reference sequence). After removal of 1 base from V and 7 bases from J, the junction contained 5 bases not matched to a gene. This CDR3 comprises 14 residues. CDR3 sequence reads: CASSIVGTGKEQYF. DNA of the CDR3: TGTGCCAGTAGTATAGTAGGGACAGGGAAAGAGCAGTACTTC.

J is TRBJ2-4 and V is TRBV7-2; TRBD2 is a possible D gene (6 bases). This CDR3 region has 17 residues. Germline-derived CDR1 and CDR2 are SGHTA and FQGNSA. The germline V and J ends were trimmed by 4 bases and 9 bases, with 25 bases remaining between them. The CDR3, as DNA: TGTGCCAGCAGCTCCCCTGAGGCGGGGCTTCTTGGAGGCATTCAGTACTTC. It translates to CASSSPEAGLLGGIQYF. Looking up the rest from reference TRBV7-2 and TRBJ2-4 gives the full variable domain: GAGVSQSPSNKVTEKGKDVELRCDPISGHTALYWYRQSLGQGLEFLIYFQGNSAPDKSGLPSDRFSAERTGGSVSTLTIQRTQQEDSAVYLCASSSPEAGLLGGIQYFGAGTRLSVL.

CDR3 loop: CASTIRRRAQETQYF. The CDR3 region has the DNA TGCGCCAGCACCATTCGCCGAAGGGCCCAAGAGACCCAGTACTTC. J is TRBJ2-5 and V is TRBV10-1; no clear D. The CDR3 runs to 15 residues. Germline CDR1 WNHNN, CDR2 SYGVQD (reference sequence). V dropped 7 bases and J dropped 1 base, with 16 bases sitting between them.

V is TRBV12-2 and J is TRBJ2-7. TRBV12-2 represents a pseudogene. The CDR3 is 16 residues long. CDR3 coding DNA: TGTGCAAGTCGCTTAGTTGGGGGACCATCATCCTACGAGCAGTACTTC. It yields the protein CASRLVGGPSSYEQYF.

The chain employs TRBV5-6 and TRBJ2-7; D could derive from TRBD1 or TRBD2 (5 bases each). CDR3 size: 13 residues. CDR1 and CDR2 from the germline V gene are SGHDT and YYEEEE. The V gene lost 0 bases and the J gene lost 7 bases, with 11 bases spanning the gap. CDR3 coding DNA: TGTGCCAGCAGCTTGGGGGGGTTGACGGAGCAGTACTTC. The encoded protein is CASSLGGLTEQYF.

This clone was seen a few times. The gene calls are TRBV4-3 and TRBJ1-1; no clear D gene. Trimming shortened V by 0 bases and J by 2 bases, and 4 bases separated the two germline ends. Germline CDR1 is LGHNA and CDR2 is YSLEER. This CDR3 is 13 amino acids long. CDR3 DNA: TGCGCCAGCAGCCAAGATCCCAACACTGAAGCTTTCTTT. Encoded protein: CASSQDPNTEAFF.

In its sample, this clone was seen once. CDR3 amino acids: CASSQETSMNTEAFF. The DNA of the CDR3 is TGCGCCAGCAGCCAAGAGACAAGCATGAACACTGAAGCTTTCTTT. The chain carries TRBV4-3 and TRBJ1-1; D remains unclear. Germline CDR1 LGHNA, CDR2 YSLEER. Deletions cut 0 bases from V and 0 bases from J, with 8 bases between. This CDR3 has 15 amino acids.

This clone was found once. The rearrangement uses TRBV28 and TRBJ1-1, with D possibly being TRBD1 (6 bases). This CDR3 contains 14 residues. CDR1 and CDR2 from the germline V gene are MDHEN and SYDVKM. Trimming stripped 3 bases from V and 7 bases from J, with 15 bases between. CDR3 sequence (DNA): TGTGCCAGCAGTTTGCGGGGGGCTCTCTTTGAAGCTTTCTTT. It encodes CASSLRGALFEAFF.

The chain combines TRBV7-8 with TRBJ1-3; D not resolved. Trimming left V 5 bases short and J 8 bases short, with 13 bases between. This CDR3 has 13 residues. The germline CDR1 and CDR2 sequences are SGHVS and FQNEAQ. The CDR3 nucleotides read TGTGCCAGCAGCCGCAGCCGTCCGGACACCATATATTTT. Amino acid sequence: CASSRSRPDTIYF.